This passage covers 30 T cell receptor beta chains from one sample sequenced in a study of shared clonotypes between healthy human individuals. TCRdb keeps only in-frame clones here, not all; method: immunoSEQ multiplex PCR. The sample carries about 2,100,000 clones, roughly 91% recorded once. The naive CD8 population came from CD45RO-negative cells selected for CCR7, without terminally differentiated effector memory CD45RA+ cells. Sequences were obtained from naive CD8+ T cells from PBMCs. The receptors stem from a young man in good health. Some clones in this sample may be carry-over from other donors' samples.

This clone was counted a single time. J is TRBJ2-3 and V is TRBV27, with D tentatively TRBD1 or TRBD2 (5 bases each). V was cut by 3 bases and J by 3 bases, with 19 bases left in between. This CDR3 comprises 17 residues. Per the germline V gene, CDR1 is MNHEY and CDR2 is SMNVEV (reference sequence). The CDR3 DNA is TGTGCCAGCAGTTTTGGGGCGGTATCGAGGGGAACAGATACGCAGTATTTT. This codes for CASSFGAVSRGTDTQYF.

The chain carries TRBV4-3 and TRBJ2-7; D gene ambiguous. Trimming shortened V by 2 bases and J by 1 base, and 6 bases separated the two germline ends. CDR3 size: 13 residues. The germline V gene encodes CDR1 LGHNA and CDR2 YSLEER. DNA of the CDR3: TGCGCCAGCAGCCAAAAGTTGTCCTACGAGCAGTACTTC. This encodes CASSQKLSYEQYF.

J is TRBJ2-1 and V is TRBV29-1; TRBD2 aligns across 7 bases. CDR1 SQVTM and CDR2 ANQGSEA come from the germline V gene. The V and J ends lost 8 bases and 0 bases, in that order; junction bases with no gene match: 13. The CDR3 is 16 residues long. The CDR3 nucleotides are TGCAGCTGTCGTGGGGGGGGGATGAGCTCCTACAATGAGCAGTTCTTC. Protein sequence: CSCRGGGMSSYNEQFF.

On this clone: This specimen includes other DNA sequences encoding the same CDR3. The chain combines TRBV27 with TRBJ2-7, with D maybe TRBD1 (5 bases). This CDR3 is 13 amino acids long. Deletions cut 6 bases from V and 4 bases from J, with 13 bases between. CDR1 MNHEY and CDR2 SMNVEV come from the germline V gene (reference sequence). CDR3 coding DNA: TGTGCCAGCAGCCTTGGGGCCGGATACGAGCAGTACTTC. This sequence encodes CASSLGAGYEQYF.

This clone came up once. The V call is TRBV9, the J call TRBJ1-1; D unclear. CDR1 is SGDLS, CDR2 YYNGEE, per germline. V was shortened by 0 bases and J by 1 base, with 7 bases between the two germline ends. CDR3 length: 14 residues. The CDR3 DNA reads TGTGCCAGCAGCGTAGTACAGTCGAACACTGAAGCTTTCTTT. Protein sequence: CASSVVQSNTEAFF.

The chain has TRBV7-6 and TRBJ1-1; D is ambiguous. V was shortened by 5 bases and J by 0 bases, with 16 bases between the two germline ends. CDR3 length: 16 amino acids. Germline CDR1 SGHVS, CDR2 FNYEAQ. For the CDR3, the DNA is TGTGCCAGCAGCCGATCCCGGACGGCACTGAACACTGAAGCTTTCTTT. Its protein product is CASSRSRTALNTEAFF.

V is TRBV18 and J is TRBJ2-7, with 9 positions matching TRBD1. V trimming: 6 bases; J trimming: 4 bases; junction bases outside the gene matches: 7. Germline V CDR1 and CDR2: KGHSH, LQKENI. The CDR3 contains 14 residues. This CDR3 reads CASSLQGALYEQYF. In nucleotides, the CDR3 is TGTGCCAGCTCCCTACAGGGGGCCCTTTACGAGCAGTACTTC.

The V call is TRBV7-3, the J call TRBJ1-1; TRBD1 agrees at 8 bases. In germline, CDR1 is SGHTA, CDR2 FQGTGA. The CDR3 runs to 16 residues. The ends lost 4 bases at V and 1 base at J; junction bases unmatched: 8. This CDR3 reads CASSSRQGLKNTEAFF. CDR3 nucleotides: TGTGCCAGCAGCTCTAGACAGGGGCTAAAGAACACTGAAGCTTTCTTT.

The chain carries TRBV29-1 and TRBJ2-1; D remains ambiguous. Germline assignment: CDR1 SQVTM and CDR2 ANQGSEA. Trimming stripped 3 bases from V and 9 bases from J, with 15 bases between. The CDR3 has 13 amino acids. The CDR3 DNA is TGCAGCGTTGACGCTCCACTTCACAGTGAGCAGTTCTTC. It codes for CSVDAPLHSEQFF.

This clone is a singleton in its sample. The gene calls are TRBV5-1 and TRBJ2-7; 8 bases line up with TRBD1. Germline values: CDR1 SGHRS, CDR2 YFSETQ. V gave up 4 bases and J gave up 3 bases; unmatched junction bases: 12. The CDR3 contains 16 residues. CDR3 DNA sequence: TGCGCCAGCAGCCCCAGAAGACAGGGGCCCTTCTACGAGCAGTACTTC. Residues: CASSPRRQGPFYEQYF.

J is TRBJ1-5 and V is TRBV5-5; D remains ambiguous. The CDR3 covers 15 residues. Germline CDR1 is SGHKS and CDR2 is YYEKEE (reference sequence). Deletions cut 0 bases from V and 2 bases from J, with 9 bases between. The CDR3 loop is CASSLGGQGNQPQHF. In DNA, the CDR3 is TGTGCCAGCAGCTTGGGTGGCCAGGGCAATCAGCCCCAGCATTTT. The full variable domain, with the rest looked up from reference TRBV5-5 and TRBJ1-5, is DAGVTQSPTHLIKTRGQQVTLRCSPISGHKSVSWYQQVLGQGPQFIFQYYEKEERGRGNFPDRFSARQFPNYSSELNVNALLLGDSALYLCASSLGGQGNQPQHFGDGTRLSIL.

V usage is TRBV5-1 and J usage is TRBJ2-1, with a tentative D call TRBD2 (5 bases). The CDR3 runs 13 residues. Germline V gene data show CDR1 as SGHRS and CDR2 as YFSETQ. V was pared by 2 bases and J by 10 bases, with 13 bases between. CDR3 sequence reads: CASSLGRTGEQFF. In DNA, the CDR3 is TGCGCCAGCAGCTTAGGGCGGACTGGCGAGCAGTTCTTC.

As concerns this clone: Compared with germline, one end of the junction differs, possibly owing to a read error. This chain connects TRBV7-9 to TRBJ1-5, with D unclear. This CDR3 is built from 12 residues. The germline V gene has CDR1 SEHNR and CDR2 FQNEAQ (reference sequence). CDR3 residues: CASSVAAEPQHF. DNA for the CDR3: TGTGCCAGCAGCGTAGCCGCTGAGCCCCAGCATTTT.

The genes are TRBV7-9 and TRBJ2-7; unclear D gene. The CDR3 has 16 amino acids. The V end lost 1 base, the J end lost 1 base, and 14 bases lay between the germline ends. The V gene's germline CDR1 is SEHNR and CDR2 FQNEAQ (reference sequence). The CDR3 sequence: CASSLDGTAESYEQYF. The DNA for the CDR3 is TGTGCCAGCAGCTTAGATGGCACCGCGGAATCCTACGAGCAGTACTTC.

A single count supports this clone. The chain joins TRBV7-2 to TRBJ2-2, with unresolved D. In germline, CDR1 is SGHTA, CDR2 FQGNSA. This CDR3 contains 13 residues. V gave up 1 base and J gave up 8 bases, with 8 bases separating them. CDR3 in amino acids: CASSLGPLGELFF. CDR3 coding DNA: TGTGCCAGCAGCTTAGGACCTCTTGGGGAGCTGTTTTTT.

There are many counts of this clone. The same CDR3 also results from other DNA sequences found in this sample. The chain joins TRBV9 to TRBJ1-1; the D is unclear. V lost 0 bases, J lost 3 bases, and 6 bases lay in between. Per germline, CDR1 SGDLS and CDR2 YYNGEE. CDR3 size: 13 residues. The CDR3 here is CASSVGGDTEAFF. The DNA of the CDR3 is TGTGCCAGCAGCGTAGGTGGGGACACTGAAGCTTTCTTT.

This sequence joins TRBV28 and TRBJ1-1, with 7 bases matching TRBD1. The germline gives CDR1 MDHEN, CDR2 SYDVKM. The V and J ends lost 5 bases and 1 base, in that order; junction bases with no gene match: 13. The CDR3 is 17 amino acids. The CDR3 nucleotides are TGTGCCAGCAGTAACCCTTACAGGGGCCGGGGGAACACTGAAGCTTTCTTT. Encoded protein: CASSNPYRGRGNTEAFF. The whole variable domain, filled in from reference TRBV28 and TRBJ1-1, reads DVKVTQSSRYLVKRTGEKVFLECVQDMDHENMFWYRQDPGLGLRLIYFSYDVKMKEKGDIPEGYSVSREKKERFSLILESASTNQTSMYLCASSNPYRGRGNTEAFFGQGTRLTVV.

This clone occurred once. The CDR3 sequence: CASSFPSHDNEQFF. In nucleotides, the CDR3 is TGTGCCAGCAGCTTTCCGAGCCACGACAATGAGCAGTTCTTC. V is TRBV13 and J is TRBJ2-1; D gene unclear. The CDR3 contains 14 residues. Between the trimmed V and J ends, which lost 3 bases and 5 bases, there was a span of 11 bases. Germline V CDR1 and CDR2: PRHDT, FYEKMQ (reference sequence).

This sequence joins TRBV2 and TRBJ1-2, with TRBD1 as a possible D gene (6 bases). The germline CDR1 and CDR2 sequences are SNHLY and FYNNEI. V was trimmed by 0 bases and J by 3 bases, leaving 11 bases between them. The CDR3 has 15 residues. CDR3 nucleotides: TGTGCCAGCAGTGAAGCGGGGGCTTCATACTATGGCTACACCTTC. It encodes CASSEAGASYYGYTF.

The chain recombines TRBV12-5 with TRBJ2-3; 7 nucleotides align to TRBD2. The CDR3 has 15 amino acids. CDR1 is LGHNT and CDR2 is FRNRAP in the germline V gene. Unmatched junction bases numbered 11, after V lost 5 bases and J lost 6 bases. In DNA form, the CDR3 reads TGTGCTAGTGGTCCCGGGACTACGGTTTGGGATACGCAGTATTTT. It is translated as CASGPGTTVWDTQYF.

This sequence joins TRBV4-1 and TRBJ2-7, with 8 bases that match TRBD1. Unmatched junction bases numbered 9, after V lost 4 bases and J lost 4 bases. The CDR3 covers 15 residues. The germline V gene has CDR1 MGHRA and CDR2 YSYEKL. In DNA, the CDR3 is TGCGCCAGCAGCCCCCGGGCAGGGGGCGAGTACGAGCAGTACTTC. This sequence encodes CASSPRAGGEYEQYF.

This chain uses TRBV15 with TRBJ2-7; D gene unclear. The CDR3 is made up of 13 amino acids. CDR1 is LNHNV and CDR2 is YYDKDF in the germline V gene (reference sequence). Trimming pared 8 bases from V and 3 bases from J, leaving 14 bases between. CDR3 sequence (DNA): TGTGCCACCCGACTGGGAAACAACTACGAGCAGTACTTC. Its protein product is CATRLGNNYEQYF.

The chain couples TRBV7-9 to TRBJ1-2, with D unclear. The CDR3 is 12 amino acids. The V and J ends lost 1 base and 7 bases respectively, with 7 bases between them. The germline CDR1 and CDR2 sequences are SEHNR and FQNEAQ (reference sequence). The chain's CDR3 is CASSLGVFGYTF. In nucleotides, the CDR3 is TGTGCCAGCAGCTTAGGGGTTTTTGGCTACACCTTC.

V is TRBV19 and J is TRBJ1-1, with D unresolved. Germline lookup yields CDR1 LNHDA and CDR2 SQIVND (reference sequence). The CDR3 contains 14 residues. Trimming took 1 base from V and 3 from J, leaving 9 bases between them. This chain's CDR3 is CASSIADPYTEAFF. The CDR3 DNA follows: TGTGCCAGTAGTATAGCCGACCCTTACACTGAAGCTTTCTTT.

This rearrangement joins TRBV4-1 to TRBJ1-1; D remains unclear. The germline gives CDR1 MGHRA, CDR2 YSYEKL. The CDR3 contains 12 residues. The V and J ends lost 0 bases and 5 bases respectively, with 4 bases between them. This CDR3 is CASSQERTEAFF. For the CDR3, the DNA is TGCGCCAGCAGCCAAGAACGGACTGAAGCTTTCTTT.

The chain recombines TRBV27 with TRBJ1-4, with a tentative D call TRBD1 (6 bases). V lost 9 bases and J lost 8, with 19 bases in between. Germline CDR1 reads MNHEY; CDR2 reads SMNVEV (reference sequence). The CDR3 extends over 14 amino acids. In nucleotides, the CDR3 is TGTGCCAGTAAACAGGGTACGATCGGGGAAAAACTGTTTTTT. This encodes CASKQGTIGEKLFF.

This clone was seen only once. The chain is built from TRBV6-1 and TRBJ1-1; 11 bases fit TRBD1. This CDR3 is built from 13 residues. Trimming at V came to 3 bases and at J to 11 bases, leaving 5 bases not matched to a gene. Germline values: CDR1 MNHNS, CDR2 SASEGT. CDR3 coding DNA: TGTGCCAGCAGTGACCGGGACAGGGGGGATGCTTTCTTT. This gives the protein CASSDRDRGDAFF.

The chain joins TRBV13 to TRBJ2-2; 11 nucleotides line up with TRBD2. V lost 5 bases to trimming and J lost 1 base; unmatched junction nucleotides: 3. This CDR3 spans 16 amino acids. Germline CDR1 and CDR2: PRHDT and FYEKMQ (reference sequence). This chain's CDR3 is CASSPGLAGNTGELFF. The DNA of the CDR3 is TGTGCCAGCAGCCCAGGACTAGCGGGGAACACCGGGGAGCTGTTTTTT.

The genes are TRBV7-8 and TRBJ1-1; TRBD1 might be the D (5 bases). Germline V gene lookup returns CDR1 SGHVS and CDR2 FQNEAQ. The CDR3 is made up of 15 amino acids. The ends were cut back, 2 bases at V and 5 bases at J, with 15 bases in the middle. DNA for the CDR3: TGTGCCAGCAGCTTATTTGCCGCAGGGCGTACTGAAGCTTTCTTT. Its translation: CASSLFAAGRTEAFF.

This rearrangement joins TRBV28 to TRBJ1-5, with a possible D match to TRBD1 (5 bases). CDR1 and CDR2 (germline): MDHEN, SYDVKM. Between the trimmed V and J ends, which lost 10 bases and 6 bases, there was a span of 19 bases. The CDR3 length is 14 residues. As DNA, the CDR3 is TGTGCCACCCAAGTCCGGGGACTTGTTCAGCCCCAGCATTTT. Its protein product is CATQVRGLVQPQHF.